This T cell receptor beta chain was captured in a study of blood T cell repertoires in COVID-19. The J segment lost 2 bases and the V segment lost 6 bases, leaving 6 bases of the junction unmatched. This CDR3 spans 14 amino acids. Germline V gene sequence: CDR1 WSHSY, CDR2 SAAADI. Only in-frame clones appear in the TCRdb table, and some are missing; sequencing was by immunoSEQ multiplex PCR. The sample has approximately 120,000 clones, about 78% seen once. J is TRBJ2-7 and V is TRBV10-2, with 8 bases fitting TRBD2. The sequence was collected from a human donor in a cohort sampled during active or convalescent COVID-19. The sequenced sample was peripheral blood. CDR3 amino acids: CASRVAGNPYEQYF. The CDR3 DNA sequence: TGCGCCAGCAGAGTAGCGGGAAACCCCTACGAGCAGTACTTC.